This record covers a single TCR beta chain. No antigen is known for it. Primers for the PCR totalled 60 Vbeta and 13 Jbeta. Produced via immunoSEQ multiplex PCR; TCRdb's table is partial and in-frame only. Of 170,000 or so clones listed, roughly 80% were seen once; the top ten hold under 7.5%. These data originate in a study of cytomegalovirus exposure and HLA in healthy donors. Study conclusions and caveats: Confirmation was obtained in vitro that three CMV-associated chains are specific for CMV antigens.

V lost 3 bases, J lost 4 bases, and 10 bases lay in between. The CDR3 covers 14 residues. CDR1 and CDR2 (germline): SGHRS, YFSETQ. The sample was PBMCs. This TCR derives from a man aged 40-55 years in good health and CMV-seronegative. The V and J genes are TRBV5-1 and TRBJ2-2; D not resolved. CDR3 sequence reads: CASSSKLSTGELFF. DNA for the CDR3: TGCGCCAGCAGCTCGAAACTAAGCACCGGGGAGCTGTTTTTT.